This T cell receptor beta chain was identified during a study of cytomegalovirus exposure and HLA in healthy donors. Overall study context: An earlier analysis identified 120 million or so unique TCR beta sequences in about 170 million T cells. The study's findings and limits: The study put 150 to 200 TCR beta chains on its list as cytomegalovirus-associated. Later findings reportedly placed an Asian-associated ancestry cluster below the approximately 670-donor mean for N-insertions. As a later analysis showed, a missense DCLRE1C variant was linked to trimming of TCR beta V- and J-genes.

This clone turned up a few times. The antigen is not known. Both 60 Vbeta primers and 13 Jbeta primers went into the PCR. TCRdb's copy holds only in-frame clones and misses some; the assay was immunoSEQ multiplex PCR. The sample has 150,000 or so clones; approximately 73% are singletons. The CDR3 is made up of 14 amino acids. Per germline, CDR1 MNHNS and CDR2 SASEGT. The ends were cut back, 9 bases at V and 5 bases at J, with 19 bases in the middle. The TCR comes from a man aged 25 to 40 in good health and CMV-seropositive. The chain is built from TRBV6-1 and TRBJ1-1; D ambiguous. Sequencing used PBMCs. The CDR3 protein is CASTREPRSTEAFF. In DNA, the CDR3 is TGTGCCAGTACTCGTGAGCCGCGGAGTACTGAAGCTTTCTTT.